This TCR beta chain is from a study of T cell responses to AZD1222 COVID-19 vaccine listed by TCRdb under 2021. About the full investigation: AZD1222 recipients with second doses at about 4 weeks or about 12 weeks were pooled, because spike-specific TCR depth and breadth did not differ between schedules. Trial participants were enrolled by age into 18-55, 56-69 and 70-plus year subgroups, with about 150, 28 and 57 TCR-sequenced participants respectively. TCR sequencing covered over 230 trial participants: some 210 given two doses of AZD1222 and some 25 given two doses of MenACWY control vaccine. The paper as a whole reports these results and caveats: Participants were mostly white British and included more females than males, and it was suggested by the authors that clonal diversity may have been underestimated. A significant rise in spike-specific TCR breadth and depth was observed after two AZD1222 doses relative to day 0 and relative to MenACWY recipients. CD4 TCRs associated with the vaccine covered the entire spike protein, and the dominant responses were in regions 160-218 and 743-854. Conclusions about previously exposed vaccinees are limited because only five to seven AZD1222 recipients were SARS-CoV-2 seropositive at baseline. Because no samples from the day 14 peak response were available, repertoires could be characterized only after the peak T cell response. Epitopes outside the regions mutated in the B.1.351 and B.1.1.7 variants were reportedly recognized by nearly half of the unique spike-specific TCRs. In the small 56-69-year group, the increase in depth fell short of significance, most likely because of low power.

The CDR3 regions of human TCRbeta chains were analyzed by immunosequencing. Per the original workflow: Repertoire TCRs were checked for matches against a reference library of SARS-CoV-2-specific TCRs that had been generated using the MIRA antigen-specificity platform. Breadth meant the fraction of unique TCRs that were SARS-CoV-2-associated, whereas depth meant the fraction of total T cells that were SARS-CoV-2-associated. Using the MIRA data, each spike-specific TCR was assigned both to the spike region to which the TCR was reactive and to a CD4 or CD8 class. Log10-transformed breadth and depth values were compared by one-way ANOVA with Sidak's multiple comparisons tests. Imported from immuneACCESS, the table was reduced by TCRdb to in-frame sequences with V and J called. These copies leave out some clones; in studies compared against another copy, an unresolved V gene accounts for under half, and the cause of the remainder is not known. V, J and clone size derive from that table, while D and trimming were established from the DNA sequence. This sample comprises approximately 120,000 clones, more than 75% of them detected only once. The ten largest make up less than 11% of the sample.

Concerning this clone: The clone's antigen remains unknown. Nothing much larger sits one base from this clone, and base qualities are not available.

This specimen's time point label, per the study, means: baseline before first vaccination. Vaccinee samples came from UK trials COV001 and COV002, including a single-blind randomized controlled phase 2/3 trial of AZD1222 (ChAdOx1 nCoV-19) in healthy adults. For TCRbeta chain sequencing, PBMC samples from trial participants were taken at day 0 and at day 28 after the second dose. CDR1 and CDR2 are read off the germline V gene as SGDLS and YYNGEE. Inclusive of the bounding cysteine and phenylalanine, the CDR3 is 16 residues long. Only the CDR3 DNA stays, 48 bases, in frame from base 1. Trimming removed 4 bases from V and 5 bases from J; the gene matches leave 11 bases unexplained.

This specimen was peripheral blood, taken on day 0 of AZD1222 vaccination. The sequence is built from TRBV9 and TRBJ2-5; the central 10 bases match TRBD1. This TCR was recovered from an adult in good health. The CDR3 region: CASSSSDRGIWETQYF. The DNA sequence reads TGTGCCAGCAGCTCATCGGACAGGGGGATTTGGGAGACCCAGTACTTC.